The 25 T cell receptor beta chains below all came from one sample that was sequenced in a study of T-cell reconstitution after alpha-beta-depleted transplantation in children (dated by TCRdb to about 2016). This sample's treatment or condition label indicates: allogeneic hematopoietic cell transplantation with graft depleted of TCRalphabeta T cells and CD19 B cells. Libraries were prepared through PCR. The reads were generated on an Illumina HiSeq 2500. Molecular barcoding was employed in the preparation of TCR libraries, with unique molecular identifiers being used to normalize TCRbeta repertoire quantification. TCRdb took the public reads, trimmed them with fastp at Q25, ran MiXCR for clone calling and kept in-frame beta chains. For every CDR3 protein sequence, its rows merge into one entry that carries the most common genes and DNA. Recorded for this sample are about 980,000 distinct CDR3 sequences; less than 30% of them occurred a single time. Of the sample, more than 25% is held by the ten largest clones.

Sequenced here: PBMCs, mostly from graft donor cells, sampled 360 days after TCRalphabeta/CD19-depleted stem cell transplant. These TCRs come from a boy under two years old who had a stem cell transplant for SCID, so the T cells may come from the graft donor.

This clonotype was counted a few times. This chain uses TRBV18 with TRBJ2-3; 7 bases are shared with TRBD2. The V gene's germline CDR1 is KGHSH and CDR2 LQKENI. This CDR3 has 15 amino acids. V lost 4 bases and J lost 2; bases outside the gene matches: 6. This chain's CDR3 is CASSLFGTITDTQYF. The DNA for the CDR3 is TGTGCCAGCTCACTTTTTGGGACTATCACAGATACGCAGTATTTT.

This sequence joins TRBV7-9 and TRBJ2-5; either TRBD1 or TRBD2 may supply D (5 bases each). The CDR3 covers 16 residues. Germline V gene data show CDR1 as SEHNR and CDR2 as FQNEAQ (reference sequence). Between the trimmed V and J ends, which lost 4 bases and 1 base, there was a span of 16 bases. The CDR3 region has the DNA TGTGCCAGCAGCTCTTTAGGGGAGTGGGGCCAAGAGACCCAGTACTTC. Amino acid sequence: CASSSLGEWGQETQYF. The full variable domain, with the rest looked up from reference TRBV7-9 and TRBJ2-5, is DTGVSQNPRHKITKRGQNVTFRCDPISEHNRLYWYRQTLGQGPEFLTYFQNEAQLEKSRLLSDRFSAERPKGSFSTLEIQRTEQGDSAMYLCASSSLGEWGQETQYFGPGTRLLVL.

On this clonotype itself: One end of the junction fails to match germline, which may point to a read error. The genes are TRBV25-1 and TRBJ2-1, with D possibly being TRBD1 (6 bases). Germline CDR1 MGHDK, CDR2 SYGVNS. The CDR3 loop spans 12 amino acids. The CDR3 protein is CASSEFGGRGIF. Written as DNA, the CDR3 is TGTGCCAGCAGTGAATTTGGGGGCAGGGGAATCTTC.

This clonotype was counted between two and nine times. The chain has TRBV12-3 or TRBV12-4 and TRBJ1-1; tentatively, D is TRBD1 (5 bases). Trimming took 5 bases from V and 6 from J, leaving 13 bases between them. The CDR3 contains 13 residues. The CDR3 loop reads CASSGTGSAEAFF. CDR3 bases: TGTGCCAGCAGTGGAACAGGTTCCGCTGAAGCTTTCTTT.

The chain uses TRBV27 and TRBJ2-7, with D maybe TRBD1 (6 bases). V was cut by 6 bases and J by 6 bases, with 9 bases left in between. The length of the CDR3 is 11 residues. Germline CDR1 and CDR2: MNHEY and SMNVEV (reference sequence). CDR3 amino acids: CASRTGTEQYF. The CDR3, as DNA: TGTGCCAGCAGAACAGGGACCGAGCAGTACTTC.

The J gene is TRBJ2-1, the V gene TRBV12-3 or TRBV12-4; tentative D call: TRBD2 (6 bases). The CDR3 is 12 residues long. V was cut by 4 bases and J by 9 bases, with 10 bases left in between. The DNA of the CDR3 is TGTGCCAGCAGTTCAATTAGCGGTGAGCAGTTCTTC. Protein product: CASSSISGEQFF.

The CDR3 bases are TGTGCCAGCAGGAGTCCGGTCGGGGAGCTGTTTTTT. It is translated as CASRSPVGELFF. V and J are TRBV12-3 or TRBV12-4 and TRBJ2-2, with D unclear. V was pared by 6 bases and J by 7 bases, with 9 bases between. The CDR3 is made up of 12 amino acids.

The chain uses TRBV19 and TRBJ2-1; no reliable D call. Germline V gene sequence: CDR1 LNHDA, CDR2 SQIVND (reference sequence). V was pared by 5 bases and J by 2 bases, with 13 bases between. The CDR3 spans 15 residues. CDR3 in DNA: TGTGCCAGTAGTTTAGGGAATGGCGCCTACAATGAGCAGTTCTTC. This encodes CASSLGNGAYNEQFF.

The CDR3, as DNA: TGTGCCAGCAGTACCTACAGGTTCGGGGCTAACTATGGCTACACCTTC. Translating it yields CASSTYRFGANYGYTF. The rearrangement uses TRBV12-3 or TRBV12-4 and TRBJ1-2; the D gene is possibly TRBD1 (5 bases). V shed 5 bases and J shed 0 bases, with 16 bases lying between them. CDR3 size: 16 residues.

This clonotype was picked up a small number of times. This sequence joins TRBV7-9 and TRBJ1-3; D is unclear. The CDR3 has 17 residues. From germline, CDR1 is SEHNR and CDR2 FQNEAQ (reference sequence). V was shortened by 1 base and J by 0 bases, with 13 bases between the two germline ends. The CDR3, as DNA: TGTGCCAGCAGCTTAGAGCGGGAGACCGCCTCTGGAAACACCATATATTTT. Amino acid sequence: CASSLERETASGNTIYF. The variable domain in full, completed from reference TRBV7-9 and TRBJ1-3, reads DTGVSQNPRHKITKRGQNVTFRCDPISEHNRLYWYRQTLGQGPEFLTYFQNEAQLEKSRLLSDRFSAERPKGSFSTLEIQRTEQGDSAMYLCASSLERETASGNTIYFGEGSWLTVV.

This clonotype was found a few times. The chain is built from TRBV6-1 and TRBJ2-6; a possible D gene is TRBD2 (6 bases). The CDR3 covers 15 residues. Trimming took 3 bases from V and 4 from J, leaving 10 bases between them. The germline CDR1 and CDR2 sequences are MNHNS and SASEGT. The CDR3 nucleotides read TGTGCCAGCAGTGATGGGGGGTCCGGGGCCAACGTCCTGACTTTC. Translating it yields CASSDGGSGANVLTF.

This rearrangement joins TRBV12-3 or TRBV12-4 to TRBJ2-5; TRBD1 or TRBD2 may be the D gene (6 bases each). This CDR3 has 15 residues. V was pared by 6 bases and J by 1 base, with 15 bases between. CDR3 amino acids: CASSSEGGPQETQYF. CDR3 in DNA: TGTGCCAGCAGCTCAGAGGGGGGCCCCCAAGAGACCCAGTACTTC.

This clonotype showed up just a few times. The V call is TRBV15, the J call TRBJ2-5; 10 nucleotides align to TRBD2. J gave up 6 bases and V 5 bases, and 12 bases lay outside the gene matches. The CDR3 consists of 16 residues. Germline assignment: CDR1 LNHNV and CDR2 YYDKDF (reference sequence). The CDR3 spells CATSEGIAGGQQTQYF. CDR3 bases: TGTGCCACCAGCGAGGGAATAGCGGGGGGTCAGCAGACCCAGTACTTC.

The chain carries TRBV5-1 and TRBJ1-2; D gene uncertain. Germline CDR1 and CDR2: SGHRS and YFSETQ. The ends were cut back, 0 bases at V and 3 bases at J, with 12 bases in the middle. The CDR3 length is 15 residues. CDR3 in DNA: TGCGCCAGCAGCTTGGAACCTCAGGTCCACTATGGCTACACCTTC. It specifies CASSLEPQVHYGYTF.

The chain uses TRBV4-1 and TRBJ1-2, with D unresolved. This CDR3 is 15 amino acids long. Germline CDR1 and CDR2: MGHRA and YSYEKL. With 4 bases removed from V and 5 bases from J, the gap between germline ends came to 17 bases. The CDR3 loop is CASSPQPSGLYGYTF. The CDR3 region has the DNA TGCGCCAGCAGCCCCCAACCGTCTGGGCTTTATGGCTACACCTTC.

V usage is TRBV7-8 and J usage is TRBJ1-4; the D gene is possibly TRBD1 (6 bases). The CDR3 is made up of 16 amino acids. Germline V CDR1 and CDR2: SGHVS, FQNEAQ. Trimming pared 5 bases from V and 0 bases from J, leaving 13 bases between. The CDR3 is CASSTRTVATNEKLFF. Here the CDR3 DNA reads TGTGCCAGCAGCACAAGGACAGTTGCAACTAATGAAAAACTGTTTTTT.

This clonotype was seen a few times. V and J are TRBV5-5 and TRBJ2-1; 9 bases match TRBD1. Unmatched junction bases numbered 11, after V lost 4 bases and J lost 6 bases. Germline CDR1 is SGHKS and CDR2 is YYEKEE (reference sequence). This CDR3 has 16 residues. The CDR3 nucleotides are TGTGCCAGCAGCCCCCGGGGGACAGGGCAAGGCAATGAGCAGTTCTTC. This sequence encodes CASSPRGTGQGNEQFF.

The chain links TRBV15 to TRBJ2-3, with D perhaps matching TRBD2 (6 bases). The CDR3 runs 14 residues. The V end lost 5 bases, the J end lost 7 bases, and 16 bases lay between the germline ends. Germline lookup yields CDR1 LNHNV and CDR2 YYDKDF (reference sequence). The CDR3 DNA is TGTGCCACCAGCCCTACCGGGACTTGGTATACGCAGTATTTT. It yields the protein CATSPTGTWYTQYF. The full variable domain, rest sourced from reference TRBV15 and TRBJ2-3, is DAMVIQNPRYQVTQFGKPVTLSCSQTLNHNVMYWYQQKSSQAPKLLFHYYDKDFNNEADTPDNFQSRRPNTSFCFLDIRSPGLGDTAMYLCATSPTGTWYTQYFGPGTRLTVL.

The CDR3 DNA sequence: TGCAGTGCCTGGAAGTGGGGGCTGGCTAAGTGGAGTTACAATGAGCAGTTCTTC. Its translation is CSAWKWGLAKWSYNEQFF. The chain combines TRBV20-1 with TRBJ2-1; a weak D match, TRBD1 (6 bases). The V end was cut by 6 bases, the J end by 4 bases, with 28 bases between. Per germline, CDR1 DFQATT and CDR2 SNEGSKA (reference sequence). The CDR3 covers 18 residues.

V and J are TRBV13 and TRBJ2-3; D remains unclear. With 3 bases removed from V and 5 bases from J, the gap between germline ends came to 9 bases. Germline V gene lookup returns CDR1 PRHDT and CDR2 FYEKMQ (reference sequence). The CDR3 extends over 13 amino acids. The CDR3 region has the DNA TGTGCCAGCAGCTTGGCTACAAGAGATACGCAGTATTTT. It translates to CASSLATRDTQYF.

This clonotype was seen a handful of times. The chain is built from TRBV5-1 and TRBJ2-2, with a possible D match to TRBD1 (6 bases). The V and J ends lost 4 bases and 8 bases respectively, with 27 bases between them. Germline V CDR1 and CDR2: SGHRS, YFSETQ. This CDR3 has 18 amino acids. CDR3: CASSVQNSGTRTLGELFF. As DNA, the CDR3 is TGCGCCAGCAGCGTCCAGAACTCCGGGACACGTACTTTAGGGGAGCTGTTTTTT.

This sequence joins TRBV5-1 and TRBJ2-2; no definite D call. This CDR3 spans 16 amino acids. Trimming removed 0 bases from V and 2 bases from J, with 11 bases in between. The germline V gene has CDR1 SGHRS and CDR2 YFSETQ. As DNA, the CDR3 is TGCGCCAGCAGCTTGGGGGCAGGATTCAACACCGGGGAGCTGTTTTTT. Protein sequence: CASSLGAGFNTGELFF.

This clonotype was seen only a few times. This chain uses TRBV5-6 with TRBJ2-3; TRBD2 agrees at 9 bases. Germline V CDR1 and CDR2: SGHDT, YYEEEE. The CDR3 contains 14 residues. J was trimmed by 4 bases and V by 4 bases; bases with no gene match: 4. The CDR3, as DNA: TGTGCCAGCAGCCTGACTAGCGGAGCAGATACGCAGTATTTT. As protein: CASSLTSGADTQYF.

This chain uses TRBV2 with TRBJ2-3; D gene uncertain. Deletions cut 5 bases from V and 0 bases from J, with 15 bases between. CDR1 is SNHLY, CDR2 FYNNEI, per germline. The CDR3 has 16 amino acids. The CDR3 DNA reads TGTGCCAGCAGTCGTTGGTCGGATACTAGCACAGATACGCAGTATTTT. Translated: CASSRWSDTSTDTQYF.

The chain links TRBV10-3 to TRBJ2-2, with 9 bases lining up with TRBD2. With 0 bases clipped from V and 4 bases from J, the junction kept 3 bases outside the gene matches. This CDR3 spans 16 amino acids. The V gene's germline CDR1 is ENHRY and CDR2 SYGVKD. CDR3 sequence reads: CAISESSGGITGELFF. CDR3 nucleotide sequence: TGTGCCATCAGTGAGTCTAGCGGGGGTATCACCGGGGAGCTGTTTTTT.